The rows below give T cell receptor beta chains drawn from one sample of a study of T cells in tuberculosis. The table came from immunoSEQ multiplex PCR; TCRdb's copy has only in-frame clones and leaves some out. This table holds about 38,000 clones, 94% found once. The sequencing used PBMCs, collected at tuberculosis diagnosis. These receptors were collected from an adult with tuberculosis. CDR3s include the opening cysteine and the closing phenylalanine or tryptophan. D genes are given only for firm matches. Only some rows state a clone size, as once, few, many or a class for expanded clones.

length: 15
size: NA
V: TRBV5-1
J: TRBJ2-7
D: TRBD1
DNA: TGCGCCAGCAGCTTCCTCAGGGGGCTAGAGTACGAGCAGTACTTC
CDR3: CASSFLRGLEYEQYF

length: 12
size: NA
V: TRBV5-4
J: TRBJ1-6
D: NA
DNA: TGTGCCAGCAGTCGTACCGGTTCACCCCTCCACTTT
CDR3: CASSRTGSPLHF

length: 15
size: NA
V: TRBV11-2
J: TRBJ1-4
D: TRBD1
DNA: TGTGCCAGTCGGGACAGGGTAAGGGAGAATGAAAAACTGTTTTTT
CDR3: CASRDRVRENEKLFF

length: 15
size: NA
V: TRBV18
J: TRBJ2-7
D: NA
DNA: TGTGCCAGCTCACAACAACAGGGACCCCTTGACGAGCAGTACTTC
CDR3: CASSQQQGPLDEQYF

length: 13
size: once
V: TRBV5-1
J: TRBJ1-1
D: NA
DNA: TGCGCCAGCAGGGAGAGCTCGAACACTGAAGCTTTCTTT
CDR3: CASRESSNTEAFF

length: 11
size: few
V: TRBV29-1
J: TRBJ1-1
D: NA
DNA: TGCAGCGCTGCGGAGAACACTGAAGCTTTCTTT
CDR3: CSAAENTEAFF

length: 12
size: NA
V: TRBV2
J: TRBJ1-2
D: NA
DNA: TGTGCCAGCACTCGGGGAAGGGATGGCTACACCTTC
CDR3: CASTRGRDGYTF

length: 11
size: NA
V: TRBV20-1
J: TRBJ2-1
D: NA
DNA: TGCAGTGCTGCGAATCGGGGGAAGCAGTTCTTC
CDR3: CSAANRGKQFF

length: 14
size: NA
V: TRBV6-6
J: TRBJ2-7
D: TRBD1
DNA: TGTGCCAGCAGTGTGACAGGGGGTCTCTACGAGCAGTACTTC
CDR3: CASSVTGGLYEQYF

length: 11
size: NA
V: TRBV27
J: TRBJ2-7
D: NA
DNA: TGTGCCAGCAGTTCTTCCTACGAGCAGTACTTC
CDR3: CASSSSYEQYF

length: 16
size: NA
V: TRBV5-1
J: TRBJ2-2
D: NA
DNA: TGCGCCAGCAGCCCCTGGGGGGGGGCACCTACCTGGGAGCTGTTTTTT
CDR3: CASSPWGGAPTWELFF

length: 13
size: NA
V: TRBV10-3
J: TRBJ1-4
D: NA
DNA: TGTGCCACCGGGGGGCCAACTAATGAAAAACTGTTTTTT
CDR3: CATGGPTNEKLFF

length: 16
size: NA
V: TRBV27
J: TRBJ2-6
D: NA
DNA: TGTGCCAGCAGTCCCCATAGCCCTAGTGGGGCCAACGTCCTGACTTTC
CDR3: CASSPHSPSGANVLTF

length: 16
size: NA
V: TRBV5-6
J: TRBJ2-7
D: TRBD1
DNA: TGTGCCAGCAGGTCTGACAGAATAGGGGACAGCTACGAGCAGTACTTC
CDR3: CASRSDRIGDSYEQYF

length: 15
size: NA
V: TRBV4-3
J: TRBJ1-4
D: NA
DNA: TGCGCCAGCAGCCCGGGGGGATGGGGTAATGAAAAACTGTTTTTT
CDR3: CASSPGGWGNEKLFF

length: 15
size: NA
V: TRBV5-6
J: TRBJ2-7
D: TRBD1
DNA: TGTGCCAGCAGCAGTCTAAGACAGGGGTTTTACGAGCAGTACTTC
CDR3: CASSSLRQGFYEQYF

length: 15
size: NA
V: TRBV27
J: TRBJ1-2
D: TRBD1
DNA: TGTGCCAGCAGCTACACAGGGGCCTACCCCTATGGCTACACCTTC
CDR3: CASSYTGAYPYGYTF

length: 14
size: NA
V: TRBV27
J: TRBJ1-3
D: NA
DNA: TGTGCCAGTCGGGACTTCCGCTCTGGAAACACCATATATTTT
CDR3: CASRDFRSGNTIYF

length: 15
size: NA
V: TRBV7-8
J: TRBJ2-5
D: TRBD2
DNA: TGTGCCAGCAGTCCTTCGGGGGGGCGGTGGGAGACCCAGTACTTC
CDR3: CASSPSGGRWETQYF

length: 14
size: once
V: TRBV6-6
J: TRBJ1-1
D: TRBD1
DNA: TGTGCCAGCAGAGACCAGGACAGGGCCACTGAAGCTTTCTTT
CDR3: CASRDQDRATEAFF

length: 15
size: few
V: TRBV6-5
J: TRBJ1-2
D: TRBD1
DNA: TGTGCCAGCAGTTACGAACCGGGACAGGGTTACGGCTACACCTTC
CDR3: CASSYEPGQGYGYTF

length: 20
size: NA
V: TRBV2
J: TRBJ2-5
D: TRBD2
DNA: TGTGCCAGCAGTGAACTGGAGACTAGCGGGGGCCGCACCTTTCAAGAGACCCAGTACTTC
CDR3: CASSELETSGGRTFQETQYF

length: 15
size: NA
V: TRBV30
J: TRBJ1-5
D: NA
DNA: TGTGCCTGGAGTGGAGAACGGTATAGCAATCAGCCCCAGCATTTT
CDR3: CAWSGERYSNQPQHF

length: 14
size: NA
V: TRBV29-1
J: TRBJ2-3
D: TRBD2
DNA: TGCAGCGTTGAAGGGAGGTTGGGGGGGGATACGCAGTATTTT
CDR3: CSVEGRLGGDTQYF

length: 16
size: NA
V: TRBV5-1
J: TRBJ2-1
D: TRBD1
DNA: TGCGCCAGCAGCTTGGCAGGCGACAGGGTGTACAATGAGCAGTTCTTC
CDR3: CASSLAGDRVYNEQFF

length: 13
size: once
V: TRBV2
J: TRBJ2-5
D: NA
DNA: TGTGCCAGACTAATGGGCCAGGGGGAGACCCAGTACTTC
CDR3: CARLMGQGETQYF

length: 13
size: NA
V: TRBV9
J: TRBJ2-3
D: NA
DNA: TGTGCCAGCAGCGAATACAACACAGATACGCAGTATTTT
CDR3: CASSEYNTDTQYF

length: 15
size: NA
V: TRBV7-2
J: TRBJ1-2
D: TRBD1
DNA: TGTGCCAGCAGCTTAGGCCCGGGACAGGGAAGAGGCTACACCTTC
CDR3: CASSLGPGQGRGYTF

length: 15
size: NA
V: TRBV7-2
J: TRBJ1-6
D: NA
DNA: TGTGCCAGCAGCCTCCCGGAGACCTATAATTCACCCCTCCACTTT
CDR3: CASSLPETYNSPLHF

length: 12
size: NA
V: TRBV28
J: TRBJ1-2
D: TRBD1
DNA: TGTGCCAGCAGTTCAGGGGGCTATGGCTACACCTTC
CDR3: CASSSGGYGYTF

length: 14
size: NA
V: TRBV5-1
J: TRBJ1-6
D: NA
DNA: TGCGCCAGCAGCTTGGGGCAGGATAATTCACCCCTCCACTTT
CDR3: CASSLGQDNSPLHF

length: 14
size: NA
V: TRBV5-6
J: TRBJ2-4
D: NA
DNA: TGTGCCAGCAGCTTGACGGGTGGAGAAGCCATTCAGTACTTC
CDR3: CASSLTGGEAIQYF

length: 14
size: NA
V: TRBV19
J: TRBJ1-2
D: NA
DNA: TGTGCCAGTAGTTTACGTCCCCAGGCCTATGGCTACACCTTC
CDR3: CASSLRPQAYGYTF

length: 12
size: NA
V: TRBV19
J: TRBJ1-2
D: NA
DNA: TGTGCCAGTATCGATGCGGTATATCGCTACACCTTC
CDR3: CASIDAVYRYTF

length: 15
size: NA
V: TRBV5-1
J: TRBJ2-7
D: TRBD1
DNA: TGCGCCAGCAGCTTGGGGGCAGGGGGCAACTACGAGCAGTACTTC
CDR3: CASSLGAGGNYEQYF

length: 15
size: NA
V: TRBV4-2
J: TRBJ1-1
D: NA
DNA: TGTGCCAGCAGCCAAGATGTGGAGGGTTTGGCTGAAGCTTTCTTT
CDR3: CASSQDVEGLAEAFF

length: 14
size: NA
V: TRBV6-6
J: TRBJ2-3
D: NA
DNA: TGTGCCAGCAGCGTCGACAGGCACACAGATACGCAGTATTTT
CDR3: CASSVDRHTDTQYF

length: 17
size: once
V: TRBV18
J: TRBJ1-5
D: NA
DNA: TGTGCCAGCTCACCAGACAGGTCGCCGGGGAGCAATCAGCCCCAGCATTTT
CDR3: CASSPDRSPGSNQPQHF

length: 14
size: NA
V: TRBV2
J: TRBJ2-2
D: TRBD1
DNA: TGTGCCAGCAGTCCGGGACAGGGACGAGGGGAGCTGTTTTTT
CDR3: CASSPGQGRGELFF

length: 12
size: NA
V: TRBV11-2
J: TRBJ2-3
D: NA
DNA: TGTGCCAGCAGCCTGAACTCAGATACGCAGTATTTT
CDR3: CASSLNSDTQYF

length: 16
size: NA
V: TRBV6-5
J: TRBJ1-2
D: TRBD1
DNA: TGTGCCAGCAGTTACACTAGGACAGGGGGCAACTATGGCTACACCTTC
CDR3: CASSYTRTGGNYGYTF